This T cell receptor beta chain was profiled in a study of vaccination effects on CD4 cells after COVID-19. Regarding this clone: Its antigen is not known.

The protocol was immunoSEQ multiplex PCR, while the TCRdb copy is restricted to in-frame clones and leaves out a portion. The sample yields 31,000 or so clones, about 73% seen once. V was pared by 7 bases and J by 5 bases, with 27 bases between. This CDR3 region has 17 residues. The culture ran for roughly ten days before CD4+ T cells were isolated. The TCR originated in a human donor who received a COVID-19 vaccine. V is TRBV23-1 and J is TRBJ2-7; D assignment may be TRBD1 or TRBD2 (6 bases each). TRBV23-1 is noted as an ORF with a role that remains uncertain. The sequences come from CD4+ T cells from PBMCs cultured without peptide, collected before COVID-19 vaccination. The CDR3 DNA sequence: TGCGCCAGCAACCAACGCGGAACAGGGAGGTTGTCTGACGAGCAGTACTTC. This sequence encodes CASNQRGTGRLSDEQYF.